This T cell receptor beta chain emerged from a study of blood T cells in healthy people across ages. Findings and caveats of the study: With naive T cell percentage, TCR beta diversity showed a strong correlation. Using unsorted PBMCs precluded a conclusive naive versus antigen-experienced comparison. Aged donors had fewer naive CD4+ cells and lower diversity than long-lived donors.

Using a J-beta primer mix together with a sample-barcoded 5' primer, a second PCR was run for about 6 to 11 cycles. TCRdb re-analysed the 5' RACE reads in MiXCR, keeping a single row per CDR3 protein. The top ten hold about 21% of the sample, which has hundreds of thousands of distinct CDR3 sequences, approximately 44% seen once. With 2 bases clipped from V and 0 bases from J, the junction kept 8 bases outside the gene matches. Germline values: CDR1 DFQATT, CDR2 SNEGSKA (reference sequence). The CDR3 is 16 amino acids. This clonotype was seen a few times. Its specificity is unknown. The sequence came from a man between 60 and 75 years old in good health. The chain uses TRBV20-1 and TRBJ2-7, with 9 bases that match TRBD1. The sequencing sample was made of blood. CDR3 residues: CSARKKTDRGSYEQYF. CDR3 DNA: TGCAGTGCTAGAAAAAAAACGGACAGGGGCTCCTACGAGCAGTACTTC.